This paragraph covers one TCR beta chain sequence. This sample was taken from a study of blood T cell repertoires in COVID-19. At the level of the study: Sample material is recorded as cDNA or gDNA derived from T cells, B-cell-depleted T cells, or PBMCs.

Losses at the gene ends were 0 bases for V and 2 bases for J; bases not matched to a gene: 5. This CDR3 spans 19 amino acids. Germline CDR1 and CDR2: LGHDT and YNNKEL (reference sequence). The protocol was immunoSEQ multiplex PCR, while the TCRdb copy is restricted to in-frame clones and leaves out a portion. The table lists more than 200,000 clones, 75% to 90% of them singletons, with over 1.5% in the top ten. The clonotype was recovered from a man in his thirties or forties with active or convalescent COVID-19. The chain joins TRBV3-1 (or the pseudogene TRBV3-2) to TRBJ2-1; 15 nucleotides match TRBD2. Input material: peripheral blood. CDR3 loop: CASSQDSGTSGGPYNEQFF. CDR3 DNA sequence: TGTGCCAGCAGCCAAGATTCCGGGACTAGCGGGGGGCCCTACAATGAGCAGTTCTTC.